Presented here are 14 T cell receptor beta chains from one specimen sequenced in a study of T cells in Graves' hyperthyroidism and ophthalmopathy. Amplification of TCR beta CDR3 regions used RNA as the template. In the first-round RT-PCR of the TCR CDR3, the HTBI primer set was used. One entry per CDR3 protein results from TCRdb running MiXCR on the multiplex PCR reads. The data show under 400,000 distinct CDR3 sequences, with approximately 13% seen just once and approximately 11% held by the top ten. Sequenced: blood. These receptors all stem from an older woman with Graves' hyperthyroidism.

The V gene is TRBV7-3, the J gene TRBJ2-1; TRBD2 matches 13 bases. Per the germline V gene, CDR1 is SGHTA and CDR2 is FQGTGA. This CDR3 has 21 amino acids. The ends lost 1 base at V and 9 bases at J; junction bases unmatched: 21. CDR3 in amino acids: CASSLIGGGGRTSGSYGEQFF. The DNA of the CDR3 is TGTGCCAGCAGCTTAATTGGGGGGGGCGGCCGGACTAGCGGGAGTTATGGTGAGCAGTTCTTC.

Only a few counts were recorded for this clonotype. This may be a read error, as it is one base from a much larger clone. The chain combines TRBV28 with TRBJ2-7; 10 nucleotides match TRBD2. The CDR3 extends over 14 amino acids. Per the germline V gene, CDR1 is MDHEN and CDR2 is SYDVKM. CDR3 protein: CASTWTSGAYGQYF. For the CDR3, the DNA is TGTGCCAGCACCTGGACTAGCGGAGCCTACGGGCAGTACTTC.

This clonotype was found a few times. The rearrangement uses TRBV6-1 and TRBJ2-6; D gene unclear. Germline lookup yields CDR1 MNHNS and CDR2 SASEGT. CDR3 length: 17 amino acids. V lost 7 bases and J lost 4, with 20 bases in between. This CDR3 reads CASTNTHGDLGANVLTF. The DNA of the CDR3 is TGTGCCAGCACTAATACCCACGGCGATCTGGGGGCCAACGTCCTGACTTTC.

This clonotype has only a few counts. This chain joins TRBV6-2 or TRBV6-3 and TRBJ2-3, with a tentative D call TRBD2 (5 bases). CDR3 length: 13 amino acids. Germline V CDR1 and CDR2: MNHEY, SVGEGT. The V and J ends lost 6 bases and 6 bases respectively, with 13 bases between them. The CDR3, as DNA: TGTGCCAGCAGCCTACCCTCGGGGGATACGCAGTATTTT. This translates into CASSLPSGDTQYF.

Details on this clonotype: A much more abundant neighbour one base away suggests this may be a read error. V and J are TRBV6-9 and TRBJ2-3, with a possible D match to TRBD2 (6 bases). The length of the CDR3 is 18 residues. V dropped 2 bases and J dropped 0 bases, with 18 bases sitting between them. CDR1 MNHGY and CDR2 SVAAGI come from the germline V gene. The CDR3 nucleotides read TGTGCCAGCAGTTATCAACGGAGGGTCCCTTTGAGCACAGATACGCAGTATTTT. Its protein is CASSYQRRVPLSTDTQYF.

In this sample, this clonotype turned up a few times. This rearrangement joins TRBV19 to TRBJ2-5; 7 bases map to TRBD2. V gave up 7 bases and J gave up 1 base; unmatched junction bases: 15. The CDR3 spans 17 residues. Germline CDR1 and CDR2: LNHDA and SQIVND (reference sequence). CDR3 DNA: TGTGCCAGTAACTACCCCCGGGAGGAGCGCCCCCAAGAGACCCAGTACTTC. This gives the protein CASNYPREERPQETQYF.

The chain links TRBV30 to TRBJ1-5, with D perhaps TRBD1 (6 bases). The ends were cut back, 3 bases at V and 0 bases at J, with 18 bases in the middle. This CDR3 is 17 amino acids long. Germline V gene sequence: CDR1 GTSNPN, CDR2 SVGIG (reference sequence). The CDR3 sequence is CAWSLGAGHYSNQPQHF. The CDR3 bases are TGTGCCTGGAGCCTGGGGGCAGGACACTATAGCAATCAGCCCCAGCATTTT. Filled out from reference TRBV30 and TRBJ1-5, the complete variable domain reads SQTIHQWPATLVQPVGSPLSLECTVEGTSNPNLYWYRQAAGRGLQLLFYSVGIGQISSEVPQNLSASRPQDRQFILSSKKLLLSDSGFYLCAWSLGAGHYSNQPQHFGDGTRLSIL.

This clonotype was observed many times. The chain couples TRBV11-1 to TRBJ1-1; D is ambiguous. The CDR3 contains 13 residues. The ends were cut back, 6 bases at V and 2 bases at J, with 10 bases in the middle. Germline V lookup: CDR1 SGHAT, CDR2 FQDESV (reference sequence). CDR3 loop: CASRLLPNTEAFF. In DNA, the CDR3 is TGTGCCAGCAGATTACTCCCTAACACTGAAGCTTTCTTT.

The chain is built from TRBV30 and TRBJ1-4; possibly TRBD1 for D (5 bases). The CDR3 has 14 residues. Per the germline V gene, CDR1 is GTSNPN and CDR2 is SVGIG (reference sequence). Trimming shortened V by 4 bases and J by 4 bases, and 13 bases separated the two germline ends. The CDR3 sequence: CAWTRDALNEKLFF. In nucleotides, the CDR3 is TGTGCCTGGACCCGGGACGCCCTTAATGAAAAACTGTTTTTT. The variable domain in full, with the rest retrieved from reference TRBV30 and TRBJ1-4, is SQTIHQWPATLVQPVGSPLSLECTVEGTSNPNLYWYRQAAGRGLQLLFYSVGIGQISSEVPQNLSASRPQDRQFILSSKKLLLSDSGFYLCAWTRDALNEKLFFGSGTQLSVL.

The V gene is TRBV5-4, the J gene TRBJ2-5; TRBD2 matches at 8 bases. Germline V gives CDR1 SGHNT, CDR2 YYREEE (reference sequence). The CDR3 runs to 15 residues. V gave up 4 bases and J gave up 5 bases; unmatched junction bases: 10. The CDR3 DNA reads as TGTGCCAGCAGCGACGCAGCGGGAGAACAGGAGACCCAGTACTTC. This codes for CASSDAAGEQETQYF. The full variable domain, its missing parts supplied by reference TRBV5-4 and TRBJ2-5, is ETGVTQSPTHLIKTRGQQVTLRCSSQSGHNTVSWYQQALGQGPQFIFQYYREEENGRGNFPPRFSGLQFPNYSSELNVNALELDDSALYLCASSDAAGEQETQYFGPGTRLLVL.

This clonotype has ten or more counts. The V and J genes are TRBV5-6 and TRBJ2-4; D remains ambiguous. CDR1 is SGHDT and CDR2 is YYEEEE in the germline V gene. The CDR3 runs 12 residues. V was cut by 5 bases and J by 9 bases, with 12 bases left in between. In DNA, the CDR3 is TGTGCCAGCAGTCCCGCATCCGGCATTCAGTACTTC. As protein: CASSPASGIQYF.

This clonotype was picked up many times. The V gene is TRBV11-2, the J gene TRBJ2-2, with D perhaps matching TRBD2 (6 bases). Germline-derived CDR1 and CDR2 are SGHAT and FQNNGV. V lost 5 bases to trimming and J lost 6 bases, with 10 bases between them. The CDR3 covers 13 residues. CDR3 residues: CASSNLAPGELFF. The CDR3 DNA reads TGTGCCAGCAGCAACCTAGCGCCCGGGGAGCTGTTTTTT. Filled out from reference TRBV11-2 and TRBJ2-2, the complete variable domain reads EAGVAQSPRYKIIEKRQSVAFWCNPISGHATLYWYQQILGQGPKLLIQFQNNGVVDDSQLPKDRFSAERLKGVDSTLKIQPAKLEDSAVYLCASSNLAPGELFFGEGSRLTVL.

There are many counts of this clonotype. The CDR3 spells CASSSLAGVNEQYF. CDR3 in DNA: TGTGCCAGCAGTTCCTTAGCGGGAGTGAACGAGCAGTACTTC. The J gene is TRBJ2-7, the V gene TRBV2; 9 bases line up with TRBD2. With 5 bases clipped from V and 5 bases from J, the junction kept 7 bases outside the gene matches. Germline V lookup: CDR1 SNHLY, CDR2 FYNNEI. This CDR3 region has 14 residues.

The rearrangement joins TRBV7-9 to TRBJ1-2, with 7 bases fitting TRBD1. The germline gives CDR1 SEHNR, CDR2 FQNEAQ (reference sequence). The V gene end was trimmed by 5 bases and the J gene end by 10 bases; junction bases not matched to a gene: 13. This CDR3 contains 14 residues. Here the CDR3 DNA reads TGTGCCAGCAGCCAACCGGGACAGTCGATTGTCTACACCTTC. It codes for CASSQPGQSIVYTF.